This T cell receptor beta chain was obtained from a study of cytomegalovirus exposure and HLA in healthy donors. On the study more broadly: Genotyping of 300 to 450 donors showed that about 84% belonged to the Caucasian-associated ancestry cluster.

This clone was seen only a few times. The antigen is not known. Researchers ran the PCR with 60 Vbeta and 13 Jbeta primers. Sequenced by immunoSEQ multiplex PCR; TCRdb stores in-frame clones only, minus some. The sample lists roughly 140,000 clones; roughly 80% were seen once. V lost 6 bases to trimming and J lost 4 bases, with 15 bases between them. CDR1 is MDHEN and CDR2 is SYDVKM in the germline V gene. The CDR3 length is 15 residues. Study findings and constraints: The study assumed roughly uniform donor sequencing depth for presence/absence analyses. In an earlier analysis, most TCR beta V segments were productive about 87% or about 30% of the time. The authors later found TCR association rates varying by HLA locus, with DRB1 most and HLA-C fewest.

The rearrangement links TRBV28 to TRBJ1-4; tentatively, D is TRBD1 (6 bases). Sequencing was carried out using PBMCs. The receptor comes from a male donor in good health and CMV-seronegative. CDR3 loop: CASRAADRVNEKLFF. The CDR3 DNA follows: TGTGCCAGCAGAGCCGCGGACAGAGTTAATGAAAAACTGTTTTTT.